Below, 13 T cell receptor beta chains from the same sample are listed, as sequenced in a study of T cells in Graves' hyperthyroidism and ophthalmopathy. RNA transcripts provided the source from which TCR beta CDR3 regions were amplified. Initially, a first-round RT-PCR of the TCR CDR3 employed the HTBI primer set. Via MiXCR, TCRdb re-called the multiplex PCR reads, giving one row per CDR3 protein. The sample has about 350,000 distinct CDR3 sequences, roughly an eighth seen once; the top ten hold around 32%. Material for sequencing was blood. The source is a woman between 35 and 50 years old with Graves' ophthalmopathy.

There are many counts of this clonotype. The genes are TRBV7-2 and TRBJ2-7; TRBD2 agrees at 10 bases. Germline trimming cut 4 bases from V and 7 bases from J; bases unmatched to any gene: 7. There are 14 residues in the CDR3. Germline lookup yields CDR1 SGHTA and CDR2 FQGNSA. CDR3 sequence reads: CASSYSGGAGEQYF. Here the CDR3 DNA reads TGTGCCAGCAGCTACAGCGGGGGGGCTGGAGAGCAGTACTTC.

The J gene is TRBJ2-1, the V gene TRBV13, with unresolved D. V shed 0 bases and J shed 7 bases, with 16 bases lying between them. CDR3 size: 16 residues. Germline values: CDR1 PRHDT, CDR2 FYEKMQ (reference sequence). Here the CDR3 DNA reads TGTGCCAGCAGCTTAGGTATCGGTGTTCCCGTAAATGAGCAGTTCTTC. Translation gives CASSLGIGVPVNEQFF.

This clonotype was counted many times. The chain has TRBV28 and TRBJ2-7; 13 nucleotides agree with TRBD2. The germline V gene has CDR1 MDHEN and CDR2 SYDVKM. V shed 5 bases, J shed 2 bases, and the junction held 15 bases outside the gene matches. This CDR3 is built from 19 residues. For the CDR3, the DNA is TGTGCCAGCAGTCCCGACCCGACCACTAGCGGGAGGGCTCCCTACGAGCAGTACTTC. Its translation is CASSPDPTTSGRAPYEQYF.

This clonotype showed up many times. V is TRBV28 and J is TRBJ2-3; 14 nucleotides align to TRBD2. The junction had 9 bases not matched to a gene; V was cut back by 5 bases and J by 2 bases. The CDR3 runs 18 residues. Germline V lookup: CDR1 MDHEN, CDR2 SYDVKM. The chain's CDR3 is CASSRRSGLAGVTDTQYF. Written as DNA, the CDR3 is TGTGCCAGCAGTAGGAGATCGGGACTAGCGGGAGTCACAGATACGCAGTATTTT.

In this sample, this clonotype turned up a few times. The CDR3: CASSQDPSAMQGAGELFF. The CDR3 DNA is TGTGCCAGCAGCCAAGACCCCTCAGCGATGCAGGGAGCCGGGGAGCTGTTTTTT. The V call is TRBV14, the J call TRBJ2-2; D is perhaps TRBD1 or TRBD2 (5 bases each). In germline, CDR1 is SGHDN, CDR2 FVKESK. This CDR3 region has 18 residues. Trimming removed 0 bases from V and 6 bases from J, with 20 bases in between.

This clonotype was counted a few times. The CDR3 loop reads CASSLDPGQWNGYTF. For the CDR3, the DNA is TGTGCCAGCTCACTTGACCCCGGGCAATGGAATGGCTACACCTTC. The chain couples TRBV6-2 or TRBV6-3 to TRBJ1-2, with D uncertain. V was clipped by 8 bases and J by 6 bases, with 22 bases between them. This CDR3 contains 15 residues. CDR1 is MNHEY and CDR2 is SVGEGT in the germline V gene.

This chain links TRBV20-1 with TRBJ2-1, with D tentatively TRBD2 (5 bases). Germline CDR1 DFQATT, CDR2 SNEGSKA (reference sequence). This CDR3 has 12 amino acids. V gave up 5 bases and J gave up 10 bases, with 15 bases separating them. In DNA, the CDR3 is TGCAGTGCTCCCCGGGATATACGGGAGCAGTTCTTC. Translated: CSAPRDIREQFF.

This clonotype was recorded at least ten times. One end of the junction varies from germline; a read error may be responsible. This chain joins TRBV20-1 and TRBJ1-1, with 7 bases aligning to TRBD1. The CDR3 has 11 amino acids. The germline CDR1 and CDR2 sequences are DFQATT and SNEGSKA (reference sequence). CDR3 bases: TGCAGTGCTCGAGACAGGGAGGAAGCTTTCTTT. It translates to CSARDREEAFF.

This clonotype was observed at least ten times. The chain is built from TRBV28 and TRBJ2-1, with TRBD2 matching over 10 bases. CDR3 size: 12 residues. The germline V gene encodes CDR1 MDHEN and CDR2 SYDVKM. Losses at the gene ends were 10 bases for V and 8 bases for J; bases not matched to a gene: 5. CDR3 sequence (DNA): TGTGCCACCAGCGGGAGGGCCGATGAGCAGTTCTTC. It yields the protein CATSGRADEQFF.

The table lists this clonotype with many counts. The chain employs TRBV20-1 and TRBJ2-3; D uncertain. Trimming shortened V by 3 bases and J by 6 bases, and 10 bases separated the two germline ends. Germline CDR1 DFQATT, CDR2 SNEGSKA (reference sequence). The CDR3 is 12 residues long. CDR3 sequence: CSARRLGDTQYF. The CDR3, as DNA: TGCAGTGCTAGGCGGCTCGGGGATACGCAGTATTTT.

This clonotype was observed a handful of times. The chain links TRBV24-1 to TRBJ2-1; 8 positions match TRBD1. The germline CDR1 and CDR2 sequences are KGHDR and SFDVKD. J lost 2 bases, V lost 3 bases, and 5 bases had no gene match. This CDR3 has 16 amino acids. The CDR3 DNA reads TGTGCCACCAGTGATCCCGACAGGGGCCCCTACAATGAGCAGTTCTTC. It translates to CATSDPDRGPYNEQFF.

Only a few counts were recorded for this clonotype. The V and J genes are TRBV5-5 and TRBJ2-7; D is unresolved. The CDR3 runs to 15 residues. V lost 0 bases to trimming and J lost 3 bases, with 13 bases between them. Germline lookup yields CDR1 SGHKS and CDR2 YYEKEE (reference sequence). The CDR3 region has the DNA TGTGCCAGCAGCTTGGGACCCGGATCTTTCTACGAGCAGTACTTC. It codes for CASSLGPGSFYEQYF.

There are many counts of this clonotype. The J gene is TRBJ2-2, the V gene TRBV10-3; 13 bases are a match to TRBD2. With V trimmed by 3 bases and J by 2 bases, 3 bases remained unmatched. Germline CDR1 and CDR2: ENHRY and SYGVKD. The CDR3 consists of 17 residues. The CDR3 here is CAISDPGLAGNTGELFF. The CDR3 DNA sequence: TGTGCCATCAGTGACCCGGGACTAGCGGGAAACACCGGGGAGCTGTTTTTT.